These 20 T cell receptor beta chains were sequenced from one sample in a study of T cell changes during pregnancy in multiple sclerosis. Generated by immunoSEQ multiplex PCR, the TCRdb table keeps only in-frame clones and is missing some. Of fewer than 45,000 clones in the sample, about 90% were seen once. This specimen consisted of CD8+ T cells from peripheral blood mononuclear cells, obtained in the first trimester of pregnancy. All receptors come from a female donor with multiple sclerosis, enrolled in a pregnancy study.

CDR3: CASSLVETSGVYTGELFF. CDR3 bases: TGTGCCAGCAGCTTAGTGGAGACTAGCGGGGTTTATACCGGGGAGCTGTTTTTT. The chain joins TRBV11-2 to TRBJ2-2; the match to TRBD2 covers 11 bases. V shed 1 base and J 5 bases; nucleotides not matched to a gene: 9. CDR1 and CDR2 from the germline V gene are SGHAT and FQNNGV. The length of the CDR3 is 18 residues. The variable domain in full, completed from reference TRBV11-2 and TRBJ2-2, reads EAGVAQSPRYKIIEKRQSVAFWCNPISGHATLYWYQQILGQGPKLLIQFQNNGVVDDSQLPKDRFSAERLKGVDSTLKIQPAKLEDSAVYLCASSLVETSGVYTGELFFGEGSRLTVL.

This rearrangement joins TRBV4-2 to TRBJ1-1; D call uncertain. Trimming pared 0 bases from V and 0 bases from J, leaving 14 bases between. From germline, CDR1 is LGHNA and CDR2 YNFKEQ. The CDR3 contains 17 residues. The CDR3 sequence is CASSQDLREIVNTEAFF. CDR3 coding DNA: TGTGCCAGCAGCCAAGATTTAAGAGAAATTGTGAACACTGAAGCTTTCTTT.

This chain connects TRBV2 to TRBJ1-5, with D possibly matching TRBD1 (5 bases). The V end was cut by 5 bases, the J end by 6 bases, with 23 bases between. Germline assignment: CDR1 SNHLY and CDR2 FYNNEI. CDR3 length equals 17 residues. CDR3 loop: CASSLMGQGRFSQPQHF. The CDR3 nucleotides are TGTGCCAGCAGTCTTATGGGGCAGGGAAGGTTCAGTCAGCCCCAGCATTTT.

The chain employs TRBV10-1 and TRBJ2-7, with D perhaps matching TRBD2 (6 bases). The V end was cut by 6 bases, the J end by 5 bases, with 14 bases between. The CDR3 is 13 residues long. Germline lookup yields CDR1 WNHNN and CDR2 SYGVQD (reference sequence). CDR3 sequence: CASRRDLGDEQYF. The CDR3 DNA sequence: TGCGCCAGCAGGCGGGACCTTGGGGACGAGCAGTACTTC.

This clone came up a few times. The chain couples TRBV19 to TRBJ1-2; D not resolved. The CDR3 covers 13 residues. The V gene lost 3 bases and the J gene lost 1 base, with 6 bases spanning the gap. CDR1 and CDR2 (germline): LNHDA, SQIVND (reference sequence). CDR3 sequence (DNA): TGTGCCAGTAGTATTTCACTTAACTATGGCTACACCTTC. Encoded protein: CASSISLNYGYTF.

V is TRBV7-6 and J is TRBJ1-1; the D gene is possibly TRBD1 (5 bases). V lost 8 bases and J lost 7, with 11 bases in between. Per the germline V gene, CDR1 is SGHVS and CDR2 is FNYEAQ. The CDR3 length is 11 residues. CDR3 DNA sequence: TGTGCCAGCCGGGGGGAGGGTGAAGCTTTCTTT. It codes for CASRGEGEAFF.

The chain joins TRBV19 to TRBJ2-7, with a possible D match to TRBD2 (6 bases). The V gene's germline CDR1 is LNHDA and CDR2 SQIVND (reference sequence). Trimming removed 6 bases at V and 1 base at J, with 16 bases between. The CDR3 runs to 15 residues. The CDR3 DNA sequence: TGTGCCAGTAGCTTTGGGAGCGGAGGGTCCTACGAGCAGTACTTC. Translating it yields CASSFGSGGSYEQYF. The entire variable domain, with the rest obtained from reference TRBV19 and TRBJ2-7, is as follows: DGGITQSPKYLFRKEGQNVTLSCEQNLNHDAMYWYRQDPGQGLRLIYYSQIVNDFQKGDIAEGYSVSREKKESFPLTVTSAQKNPTAFYLCASSFGSGGSYEQYFGPGTRLTVT.

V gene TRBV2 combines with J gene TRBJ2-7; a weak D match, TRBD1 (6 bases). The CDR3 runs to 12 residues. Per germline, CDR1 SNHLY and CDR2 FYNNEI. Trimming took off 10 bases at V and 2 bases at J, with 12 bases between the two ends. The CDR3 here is CAIRTAPYEQYF. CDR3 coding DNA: TGTGCCATCAGGACAGCCCCCTACGAGCAGTACTTC.

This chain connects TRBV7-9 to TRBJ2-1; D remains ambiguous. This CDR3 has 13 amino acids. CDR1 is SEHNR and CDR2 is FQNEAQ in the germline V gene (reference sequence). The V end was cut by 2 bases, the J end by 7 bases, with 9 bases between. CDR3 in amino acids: CASSLRLGNEQFF. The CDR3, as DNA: TGTGCCAGCAGCTTACGCCTAGGAAATGAGCAGTTCTTC.

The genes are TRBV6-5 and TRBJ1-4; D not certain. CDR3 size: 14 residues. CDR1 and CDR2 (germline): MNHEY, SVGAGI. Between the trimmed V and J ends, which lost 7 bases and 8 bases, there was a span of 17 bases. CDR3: CASTYSSGGEKLFF. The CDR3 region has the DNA TGTGCCAGCACCTACTCCTCCGGCGGGGAAAAACTGTTTTTT.

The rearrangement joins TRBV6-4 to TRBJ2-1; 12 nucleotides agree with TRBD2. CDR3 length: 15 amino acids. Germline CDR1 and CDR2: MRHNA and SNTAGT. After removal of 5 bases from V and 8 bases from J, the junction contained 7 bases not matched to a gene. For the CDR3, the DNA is TGTGCCAGCAGTCGACTAGCGGGAGAGCTGCATGAGCAGTTCTTC. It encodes CASSRLAGELHEQFF.

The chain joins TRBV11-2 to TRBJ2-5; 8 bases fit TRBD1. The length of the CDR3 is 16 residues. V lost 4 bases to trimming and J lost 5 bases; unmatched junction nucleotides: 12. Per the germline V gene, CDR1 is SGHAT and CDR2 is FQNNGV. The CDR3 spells CASSSATGEASETQYF. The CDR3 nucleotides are TGTGCCAGCAGCTCTGCGACAGGGGAAGCGTCCGAGACCCAGTACTTC.

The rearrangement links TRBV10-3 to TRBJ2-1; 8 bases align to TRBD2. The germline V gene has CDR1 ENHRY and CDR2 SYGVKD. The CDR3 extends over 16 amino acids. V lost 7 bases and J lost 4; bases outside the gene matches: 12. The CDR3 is CAITYIGTRPYNEQFF. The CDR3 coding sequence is TGTGCCATCACCTATATCGGGACTAGGCCTTACAATGAGCAGTTCTTC.

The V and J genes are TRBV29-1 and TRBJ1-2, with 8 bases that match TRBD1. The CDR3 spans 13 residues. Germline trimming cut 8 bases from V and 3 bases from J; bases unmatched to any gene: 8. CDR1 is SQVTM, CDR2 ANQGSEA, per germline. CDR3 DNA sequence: TGCAGCCTATGGACAGGGACCGACTATGGCTACACCTTC. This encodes CSLWTGTDYGYTF.

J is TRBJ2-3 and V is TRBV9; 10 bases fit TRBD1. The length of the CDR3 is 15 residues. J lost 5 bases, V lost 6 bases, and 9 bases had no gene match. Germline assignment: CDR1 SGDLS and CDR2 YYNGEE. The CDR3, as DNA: TGTGCCAGCACCTACCGGGACAGGGGTATAGATACGCAGTATTTT. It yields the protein CASTYRDRGIDTQYF.

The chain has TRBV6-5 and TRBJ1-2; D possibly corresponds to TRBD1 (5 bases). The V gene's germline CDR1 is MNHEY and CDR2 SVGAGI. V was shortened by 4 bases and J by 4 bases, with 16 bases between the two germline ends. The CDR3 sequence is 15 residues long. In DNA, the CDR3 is TGTGCCAGCAGTTGGAACGCTGGCAGGGCCTATGGCTACACCTTC. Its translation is CASSWNAGRAYGYTF.

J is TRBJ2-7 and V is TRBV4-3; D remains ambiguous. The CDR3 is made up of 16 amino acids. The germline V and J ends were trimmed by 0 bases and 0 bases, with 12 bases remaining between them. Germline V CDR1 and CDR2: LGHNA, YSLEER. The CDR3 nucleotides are TGCGCCAGCAGCCAAGATTGGGCTACGAGCTCCTACGAGCAGTACTTC. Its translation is CASSQDWATSSYEQYF.

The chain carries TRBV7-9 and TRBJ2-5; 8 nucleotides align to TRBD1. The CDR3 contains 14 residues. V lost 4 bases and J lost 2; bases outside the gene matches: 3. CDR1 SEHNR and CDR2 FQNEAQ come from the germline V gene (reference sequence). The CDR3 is CASSSRDRQETQYF. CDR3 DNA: TGTGCCAGCAGCTCTCGGGACAGGCAAGAGACCCAGTACTTC.

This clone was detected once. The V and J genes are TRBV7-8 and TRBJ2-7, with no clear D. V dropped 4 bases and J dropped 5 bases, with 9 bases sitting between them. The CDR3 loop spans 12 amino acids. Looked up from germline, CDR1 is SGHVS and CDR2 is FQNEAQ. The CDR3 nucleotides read TGTGCCAGCAGCTCCCAGGCCGACGAGCAGTACTTC. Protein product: CASSSQADEQYF. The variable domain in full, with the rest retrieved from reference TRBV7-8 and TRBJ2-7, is GAGVSQSPRYKVAKRGQDVALRCDPISGHVSLFWYQQALGQGPEFLTYFQNEAQLDKSGLPSDRFFAERPEGSVSTLKIQRTQQEDSAVYLCASSSQADEQYFGPGTRLTVT.

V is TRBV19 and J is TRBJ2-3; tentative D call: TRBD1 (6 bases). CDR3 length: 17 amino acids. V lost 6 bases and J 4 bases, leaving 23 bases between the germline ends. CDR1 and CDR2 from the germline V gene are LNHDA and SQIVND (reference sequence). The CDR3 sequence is CASSQGGPKGRADTQYF. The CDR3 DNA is TGTGCCAGTAGCCAAGGGGGACCAAAGGGAAGAGCAGATACGCAGTATTTT.